One sample yielded the 25 T cell receptor beta chains listed below, sequenced in a study of blood T cell repertoires in COVID-19. Libraries were prepared by immunoSEQ multiplex PCR; TCRdb keeps only in-frame clonotypes and omits some of them. The sample holds some 260,000 clones, 88% seen once. The sample comprised peripheral blood. The receptors shown here come from a middle-aged woman who had recovered from COVID-19.

The gene calls are TRBV9 and TRBJ1-6; 8 bases are shared with TRBD1. J was trimmed by 6 bases and V by 0 bases; bases with no gene match: 11. CDR1 and CDR2 from the germline V gene are SGDLS and YYNGEE. The CDR3 is made up of 18 amino acids. The CDR3 loop is CASSVGGGGQGGNSPLHF. In DNA form, the CDR3 reads TGTGCCAGCAGCGTAGGGGGCGGAGGACAGGGCGGTAATTCACCCCTCCACTTT.

V and J are TRBV29-1 and TRBJ2-2; 8 bases line up with TRBD2. The V gene end was trimmed by 5 bases and the J gene end by 5 bases; junction bases not matched to a gene: 4. CDR1 and CDR2 (germline): SQVTM, ANQGSEA. The CDR3 length is 13 residues. The DNA of the CDR3 is TGCAGCGTTCGGGCGGGGGGTACCGGGGAGCTGTTTTTT. Translated: CSVRAGGTGELFF.

The genes are TRBV28 and TRBJ2-3; possible D gene TRBD1, 5 bases. The germline V gene encodes CDR1 MDHEN and CDR2 SYDVKM. This CDR3 has 15 amino acids. V dropped 6 bases and J dropped 6 bases, with 19 bases sitting between them. This CDR3 reads CASRHPRRARDTQYF. CDR3 in DNA: TGTGCCAGCAGACACCCCCGCAGGGCACGGGATACGCAGTATTTT.

Comment on this clone: Other DNA sequences of this sample code for an identical CDR3. This chain uses TRBV19 with TRBJ1-1, with 11 nucleotides matching TRBD1. The CDR3 spans 14 residues. Trimming took 6 bases from V and 6 from J; bases not matched to a gene: 6. The germline gives CDR1 LNHDA, CDR2 SQIVND (reference sequence). CDR3 sequence reads: CASSFRTGGSEAFF. The CDR3 bases are TGTGCCAGTAGCTTCAGGACAGGGGGCTCTGAAGCTTTCTTT.

This chain connects TRBV5-6 to TRBJ2-1, with D unclear. V was clipped by 4 bases and J by 10 bases, with 21 bases between them. This CDR3 has 15 residues. Germline V gene data show CDR1 as SGHDT and CDR2 as YYEEEE. Written as DNA, the CDR3 is TGTGCCAGCAGCAAAGCTGGAACTCCAATCGGGGAGCAGTTCTTC. This codes for CASSKAGTPIGEQFF.

The chain carries TRBV7-2 and TRBJ2-7, with 8 bases aligning to TRBD2. CDR1 and CDR2 from the germline V gene are SGHTA and FQGNSA. The CDR3 has 16 residues. The J segment lost 4 bases and the V segment lost 1 base, leaving 9 bases of the junction unmatched. CDR3 sequence reads: CASSLEGTGGPYEQYF. The CDR3 DNA sequence: TGTGCCAGCAGCTTAGAGGGGACGGGAGGGCCTTACGAGCAGTACTTC. Drawing the rest from reference TRBV7-2 and TRBJ2-7, the complete variable domain is GAGVSQSPSNKVTEKGKDVELRCDPISGHTALYWYRQSLGQGLEFLIYFQGNSAPDKSGLPSDRFSAERTGGSVSTLTIQRTQQEDSAVYLCASSLEGTGGPYEQYFGPGTRLTVT.

The count of this clone is one. The chain uses TRBV27 and TRBJ2-7, with D perhaps TRBD2 (5 bases). Germline CDR1 MNHEY, CDR2 SMNVEV (reference sequence). This CDR3 is built from 14 residues. V was clipped by 6 bases and J by 2 bases, with 14 bases between them. The CDR3 bases are TGTGCCAGCAGCCAGTGGGGAGACCCCTACGAGCAGTACTTC. Translation gives CASSQWGDPYEQYF.

Regarding this clone: The junction shows a germline mismatch at one end, possibly a read error. The chain recombines TRBV7-2 with TRBJ1-4; no firm D call. Germline V gives CDR1 SGHTA, CDR2 FQGNSA. CDR3 length equals 15 residues. The DNA of the CDR3 is TGTGCCAGCAGCCTAGCCCCTCCCACTAATGAAAAACTGTTTTTT. Amino acids: CASSLAPPTNEKLFF.

V usage is TRBV28 and J usage is TRBJ2-5, with 12 bases fitting TRBD1. The CDR3 totals 16 residues. Trimming at V came to 5 bases and at J to 4 bases, leaving 8 bases not matched to a gene. Germline V gene lookup returns CDR1 MDHEN and CDR2 SYDVKM. CDR3 region: CASSTPGQGAAETQYF. As DNA, the CDR3 is TGTGCCAGCAGTACGCCGGGACAGGGGGCTGCAGAGACCCAGTACTTC.

V is TRBV4-2 and J is TRBJ1-2; a possible D gene is TRBD1 (5 bases). The germline V and J ends were trimmed by 4 bases and 7 bases, with 13 bases remaining between them. CDR3 size: 13 residues. Per the germline V gene, CDR1 is LGHNA and CDR2 is YNFKEQ. CDR3 sequence (DNA): TGTGCCAGCAGCCCCGACAACGGGGGTGGCTACACCTTC. This encodes CASSPDNGGGYTF.

The chain links TRBV18 to TRBJ1-2; 9 bases agree with TRBD1. The CDR3 length is 15 residues. V trimming: 3 bases; J trimming: 5 bases; junction bases outside the gene matches: 7. Germline V gene data show CDR1 as KGHSH and CDR2 as LQKENI. The CDR3 DNA is TGTGCCAGCTCACCGGACAGGGGACCCCGTTATGGCTACACCTTC. This translates into CASSPDRGPRYGYTF.

The chain carries TRBV5-6 and TRBJ2-6, with TRBD1 identical over 7 bases. The CDR3 is 17 amino acids. Unmatched junction bases numbered 7, after V lost 0 bases and J lost 4 bases. Per germline, CDR1 SGHDT and CDR2 YYEEEE. This chain's CDR3 is CASSLVPGGWGANVLTF. The CDR3 DNA reads TGTGCCAGCAGCTTGGTCCCAGGGGGTTGGGGGGCCAACGTCCTGACTTTC.

This clone has only one observation. The chain combines TRBV27 with TRBJ2-2, with a tentative D call TRBD1 (5 bases). The germline V gene has CDR1 MNHEY and CDR2 SMNVEV (reference sequence). This CDR3 region has 13 residues. V gave up 7 bases and J gave up 4 bases, with 10 bases separating them. CDR3 nucleotide sequence: TGTGCCAGCACGGCAGGGCCCACCGGGGAGCTGTTTTTT. Translation gives CASTAGPTGELFF.

The chain recombines TRBV30 with TRBJ2-6; D might be TRBD2 (6 bases). Trimming shortened V by 0 bases and J by 3 bases, and 9 bases separated the two germline ends. CDR3 length: 15 amino acids. Looked up from germline, CDR1 is GTSNPN and CDR2 is SVGIG (reference sequence). The CDR3 DNA follows: TGTGCCTGGAGTGTGGGGGGTGGTGGGGCCAACGTCCTGACTTTC. Its translation: CAWSVGGGGANVLTF.

The rearrangement uses TRBV4-3 and TRBJ1-1, with D perhaps TRBD1 (5 bases). Deletions cut 0 bases from V and 10 bases from J, with 12 bases between. CDR1 LGHNA and CDR2 YSLEER come from the germline V gene. This CDR3 contains 13 residues. The CDR3 sequence is CASSQEDNLGAFF. In nucleotides, the CDR3 is TGCGCCAGCAGCCAAGAGGACAATCTGGGAGCTTTCTTT.

This chain uses TRBV2 with TRBJ2-1; tentatively, D is TRBD1 (5 bases). V was cut by 6 bases and J by 6 bases, with 9 bases left in between. CDR3 length equals 12 residues. Germline V gives CDR1 SNHLY, CDR2 FYNNEI. The CDR3 DNA reads as TGTGCCAGCAGGGGGCCAGGCAATGAGCAGTTCTTC. Protein sequence: CASRGPGNEQFF.

The chain has TRBV3-1 (or the pseudogene TRBV3-2) and TRBJ1-5; 9 bases line up with TRBD1. The CDR3 covers 18 residues. The junction had 12 bases not matched to a gene; V was cut back by 2 bases and J by 4 bases. Germline CDR1 reads LGHDT; CDR2 reads YNNKEL (reference sequence). Written as DNA, the CDR3 is TGTGCCAGCAGCCAATCCCAACTGGACAGGGGCTGGAATCAGCCCCAGCATTTT. This codes for CASSQSQLDRGWNQPQHF.

This chain connects TRBV9 to TRBJ2-1; TRBD2 matches 7 bases. Per the germline V gene, CDR1 is SGDLS and CDR2 is YYNGEE. The CDR3 extends over 19 amino acids. V was clipped by 0 bases and J by 0 bases; unmatched bases: 12. CDR3 sequence reads: CASSVGPGLGRSSYNEQFF. The CDR3 DNA sequence: TGTGCCAGCAGCGTAGGCCCCGGACTAGGAAGAAGCTCCTACAATGAGCAGTTCTTC.

Here the CDR3 DNA reads TGTGCCACCAGCAGGGGGCCGCGGGAGGGGCCCCAGCATTTT. Its translation is CATSRGPREGPQHF. The chain recombines TRBV15 with TRBJ1-5, with a tentative D call TRBD1 (5 bases). The CDR3 totals 14 residues. The germline V gene has CDR1 LNHNV and CDR2 YYDKDF (reference sequence). V dropped 3 bases and J dropped 9 bases, with 15 bases sitting between them. Together with reference TRBV15 and TRBJ1-5, the CDR3 gives the full variable domain: DAMVIQNPRYQVTQFGKPVTLSCSQTLNHNVMYWYQQKSSQAPKLLFHYYDKDFNNEADTPDNFQSRRPNTSFCFLDIRSPGLGDTAMYLCATSRGPREGPQHFGDGTRLSIL.

The chain combines TRBV18 with TRBJ1-1; TRBD1 might be the D (5 bases). The CDR3 is 15 amino acids. The V end was cut by 2 bases, the J end by 0 bases, with 10 bases between. Germline values: CDR1 KGHSH, CDR2 LQKENI. CDR3 region: CASSPGAEMNTEAFF. For the CDR3, the DNA is TGTGCCAGCTCACCAGGGGCGGAGATGAACACTGAAGCTTTCTTT.

V is TRBV11-3 and J is TRBJ2-1; TRBD2 matches at 7 bases. V was clipped by 3 bases and J by 2 bases; unmatched bases: 7. This CDR3 contains 16 residues. Germline-derived CDR1 and CDR2 are SGHNT and YENEEA. CDR3 amino acids: CASSFPGGSAYNEQFF. As DNA, the CDR3 is TGTGCCAGCAGCTTTCCTGGCGGGAGTGCCTACAATGAGCAGTTCTTC.

The CDR3 DNA is TGTGCCACCAGCAGGGGGGCGTGGGGGACAGGGTCCGGACAAGAGACCCAGTACTTC. Amino acids: CATSRGAWGTGSGQETQYF. The chain has TRBV15 and TRBJ2-5, with TRBD1 matching 9 bases. The CDR3 consists of 19 residues. Germline V lookup: CDR1 LNHNV, CDR2 YYDKDF (reference sequence). Trimming took 3 bases from V and 2 from J; bases not matched to a gene: 16.

The CDR3 bases are TGTGCCAGCAGCTTAGGGGCAGGGGAGCGTCAGCCCCAGCATTTT. It specifies CASSLGAGERQPQHF. The chain joins TRBV7-2 to TRBJ1-5, with a possible D match to TRBD1 (6 bases). Germline V gives CDR1 SGHTA, CDR2 FQGNSA. Trimming took 1 base from V and 6 from J, leaving 13 bases between them. The CDR3 totals 15 residues.

The gene calls are TRBV27 and TRBJ1-2; 7 positions match TRBD1. The CDR3 extends over 11 amino acids. J gave up 7 bases and V 10 bases, and 6 bases lay outside the gene matches. CDR1 MNHEY and CDR2 SMNVEV come from the germline V gene (reference sequence). The CDR3 is CATSTGRGYTF. The DNA for the CDR3 is TGTGCCACCTCGACAGGGCGTGGCTACACCTTC.

In this sample, this clone turned up once. The rearrangement links TRBV7-6 to TRBJ2-5, with 16 bases aligning to TRBD2. This CDR3 spans 21 amino acids. The germline V gene has CDR1 SGHVS and CDR2 FNYEAQ. J was trimmed by 4 bases and V by 5 bases; bases with no gene match: 19. In DNA form, the CDR3 reads TGTGCCAGCAGCGCCCTTGCCGGGACTAGCGGGAGGGCCCATAGAGTAGAGACCCAGTACTTC. It encodes CASSALAGTSGRAHRVETQYF. The whole variable domain, remainder taken from reference TRBV7-6 and TRBJ2-5, is GAGVSQSPRYKVTKRGQDVALRCDPISGHVSLYWYRQALGQGPEFLTYFNYEAQQDKSGLPNDRFSAERPEGSISTLTIQRTEQRDSAMYRCASSALAGTSGRAHRVETQYFGPGTRLLVL.